This entry lists 21 T cell receptor beta chains sequenced from one sample in a study of blood T cell repertoires in COVID-19 (TCRdb year 2020). Library preparation used the immunoSEQ multiplex PCR assay. The table comes from immuneACCESS by way of TCRdb, which keeps in-frame sequences with V and J called. Part of the clones is missing from these tables; in studies checked, under half for an unresolved V gene and the rest for unknown reasons. For this sample there are some 180,000 clones; approximately 83% appear just once. About 2.1% of the sample is taken by the ten largest. Source material: peripheral blood. All receptors derive from a woman of 80 years or more with acute or convalescent COVID-19.

The gene calls are TRBV5-5 and TRBJ1-1; D gene uncertain. Trimming removed 2 bases from V and 5 bases from J, with 16 bases in between. Per germline, CDR1 SGHKS and CDR2 YYEKEE (reference sequence). CDR3 size: 15 residues. DNA for the CDR3: TGTGCCAGCAGCTTTATCCCGGGGAAGGATACTGAAGCTTTCTTT. It translates to CASSFIPGKDTEAFF. Complete variable domain (other parts from reference TRBV5-5 and TRBJ1-1): DAGVTQSPTHLIKTRGQQVTLRCSPISGHKSVSWYQQVLGQGPQFIFQYYEKEERGRGNFPDRFSARQFPNYSSELNVNALLLGDSALYLCASSFIPGKDTEAFFGQGTRLTVV.

J is TRBJ2-7 and V is TRBV20-1; D is possibly TRBD2 (5 bases). Trimming removed 4 bases at V and 5 bases at J, with 9 bases between. Germline CDR1 and CDR2: DFQATT and SNEGSKA (reference sequence). The CDR3 loop spans 11 amino acids. CDR3: CSANLADEQYF. The CDR3 DNA reads as TGCAGTGCTAACCTAGCCGACGAGCAGTACTTC.

The chain is built from TRBV29-1 and TRBJ1-5; TRBD1 matches at 8 bases. The CDR3 consists of 15 residues. Germline values: CDR1 SQVTM, CDR2 ANQGSEA. V trimming: 4 bases; J trimming: 4 bases; junction bases outside the gene matches: 9. CDR3 sequence: CSVVESGGWNQPQHF. CDR3 nucleotides: TGCAGCGTTGTCGAGTCAGGGGGCTGGAATCAGCCCCAGCATTTT.

This chain joins TRBV28 and TRBJ2-7; TRBD1 agrees at 9 bases. Germline-derived CDR1 and CDR2 are MDHEN and SYDVKM. Trimming cost V 5 bases and J 7 bases; bases outside gene matches: 12. This CDR3 is 15 amino acids long. This CDR3 reads CASSLTYRGPGEQYF. CDR3 bases: TGTGCCAGCAGTCTAACTTACAGGGGGCCGGGGGAGCAGTACTTC.

A few counts support this clone. The chain carries TRBV9 and TRBJ2-7, with D tentatively TRBD2 (6 bases). The CDR3 has 15 residues. V gave up 4 bases and J gave up 3 bases, with 17 bases separating them. Germline-derived CDR1 and CDR2 are SGDLS and YYNGEE. DNA for the CDR3: TGTGCCAGCAGCAAACGGGGTAGCGGATTCTACGAGCAGTACTTC. It codes for CASSKRGSGFYEQYF.

This chain connects TRBV19 to TRBJ1-1; maybe TRBD1 (6 bases). V was trimmed by 2 bases and J by 7 bases, leaving 11 bases between them. The CDR3 covers 13 residues. The germline V gene has CDR1 LNHDA and CDR2 SQIVND (reference sequence). Here the CDR3 reads CASSISGAHEAFF. The CDR3 region has the DNA TGTGCCAGTAGTATATCAGGGGCCCATGAAGCTTTCTTT.

The gene calls are TRBV4-1 and TRBJ2-2, with TRBD2 matching over 7 bases. The trim removed 3 bases at V and 6 bases at J, leaving 13 bases unmatched. Germline V gene lookup returns CDR1 MGHRA and CDR2 YSYEKL. The CDR3 spans 17 residues. The CDR3 DNA sequence: TGCGCCAGCAGCCAGCGGGGGTTGGCGGGACTGGCCGGGGAGCTGTTTTTT. Translated: CASSQRGLAGLAGELFF.

The chain uses TRBV29-1 and TRBJ2-1; 14 bases are shared with TRBD2. Trimming took 6 bases from V and 6 from J; bases not matched to a gene: 7. The CDR3 has 15 residues. Germline-derived CDR1 and CDR2 are SQVTM and ANQGSEA. This CDR3 is CSVKGLAGEFNEQFF. The CDR3 nucleotides read TGCAGCGTAAAGGGACTAGCGGGAGAATTCAATGAGCAGTTCTTC.

J is TRBJ1-5 and V is TRBV19; TRBD1 aligns across 7 bases. From germline, CDR1 is LNHDA and CDR2 SQIVND (reference sequence). The CDR3 sequence is 14 residues long. V was clipped by 8 bases and J by 5 bases; unmatched bases: 9. CDR3 nucleotides: TGTGCCAGTTTATACAGGGGATCTGATCAGCCCCAGCATTTT. It is translated as CASLYRGSDQPQHF.

The CDR3 region is CASSYSYSSSYEQYF. DNA of the CDR3: TGTGCCAGCAGTTACTCTTACTCTAGCAGCTACGAGCAGTACTTC. The chain combines TRBV6-5 with TRBJ2-7; D is possibly TRBD2 (5 bases). The ends were cut back, 0 bases at V and 3 bases at J, with 12 bases in the middle. Per germline, CDR1 MNHEY and CDR2 SVGAGI. The length of the CDR3 is 15 residues.

This clone came up once. CDR3 coding DNA: TGTGCCAGTGCAAGGCAGGGATCTTCTCAGCCCCAGCATTTT. It yields the protein CASARQGSSQPQHF. V usage is TRBV7-8 and J usage is TRBJ1-5; possible D gene TRBD1, 5 bases. The length of the CDR3 is 14 residues. Germline V CDR1 and CDR2: SGHVS, FQNEAQ. V dropped 9 bases and J dropped 6 bases, with 18 bases sitting between them.

The CDR3 is CSARRQGQTGELFF. The DNA for the CDR3 is TGCAGCGCACGACGACAGGGACAGACCGGGGAGCTGTTTTTT. V and J are TRBV29-1 and TRBJ2-2, with 7 positions matching TRBD1. J was trimmed by 5 bases and V by 7 bases; bases with no gene match: 10. The CDR3 totals 14 residues. Germline assignment: CDR1 SQVTM and CDR2 ANQGSEA.

V and J are TRBV28 and TRBJ2-7; 8 bases fit TRBD1. The CDR3 sequence is 16 residues long. The V gene end was trimmed by 4 bases and the J gene end by 2 bases; junction bases not matched to a gene: 10. Per germline, CDR1 MDHEN and CDR2 SYDVKM. Written as DNA, the CDR3 is TGTGCCAGCAGTTCCCGCGGACAGGGCGTCACCTACGAGCAGTACTTC. This codes for CASSSRGQGVTYEQYF.

The chain couples TRBV9 to TRBJ2-6; tentative D call: TRBD1 (6 bases). Germline values: CDR1 SGDLS, CDR2 YYNGEE. V was pared by 5 bases and J by 1 base, with 10 bases between. This CDR3 has 15 amino acids. CDR3 amino acids: CASSTTGSGANVLTF. DNA for the CDR3: TGTGCCAGCAGTACCACAGGGTCTGGGGCCAACGTCCTGACTTTC.

This rearrangement joins TRBV4-3 to TRBJ2-7; 9 bases are shared with TRBD1. From germline, CDR1 is LGHNA and CDR2 YSLEER. The CDR3 has 15 residues. Trimming cost V 0 bases and J 3 bases; bases outside gene matches: 3. The DNA for the CDR3 is TGCGCCAGCAGCCAAGATCGGGACAGGGTCTACGAGCAGTACTTC. Residues: CASSQDRDRVYEQYF.

The V call is TRBV5-5, the J call TRBJ1-1; D may be TRBD1 (5 bases). The CDR3 extends over 13 amino acids. The germline V gene has CDR1 SGHKS and CDR2 YYEKEE (reference sequence). V was shortened by 4 bases and J by 1 base, with 8 bases between the two germline ends. The CDR3 bases are TGTGCCAGCAGCACGACAGCGAACACTGAAGCTTTCTTT. Residues: CASSTTANTEAFF.

The table lists this clone with a count of one. This sequence joins TRBV7-8 and TRBJ2-1; a weak D match, TRBD2 (6 bases). The germline gives CDR1 SGHVS, CDR2 FQNEAQ. The CDR3 is 14 residues long. Trimming removed 7 bases at V and 0 bases at J, with 10 bases between. The CDR3 here is CASTGGDSYNEQFF. CDR3 in DNA: TGTGCCAGCACTGGCGGGGACTCCTACAATGAGCAGTTCTTC.

The J gene is TRBJ2-7, the V gene TRBV5-1, with D hard to call. The CDR3 is made up of 14 amino acids. Germline CDR1 is SGHRS and CDR2 is YFSETQ. V was trimmed by 0 bases and J by 2 bases, leaving 9 bases between them. This chain's CDR3 is CASSLAVDPYEQYF. CDR3 in DNA: TGCGCCAGCAGCTTGGCGGTCGATCCCTACGAGCAGTACTTC.

This chain uses TRBV28 with TRBJ1-2; D gene unclear. CDR3 length: 11 amino acids. Trimming removed 10 bases from V and 4 bases from J, with 10 bases in between. Germline CDR1 MDHEN, CDR2 SYDVKM. DNA for the CDR3: TGTGCCACGGGAGGGATCTATGGCTACACCTTC. Its translation: CATGGIYGYTF.

J is TRBJ2-3 and V is TRBV7-3; 7 positions match TRBD1. There are 15 residues in the CDR3. Germline assignment: CDR1 SGHTA and CDR2 FQGTGA. V was pared by 2 bases and J by 4 bases, with 6 bases of the junction left unmatched. The CDR3 DNA follows: TGTGCCAGCAGCTTAGACCCCGGACAGGCAGATACGCAGTATTTT. This encodes CASSLDPGQADTQYF.

This chain's CDR3 is CATTWQANTGELFF. Here the CDR3 DNA reads TGTGCCACGACATGGCAGGCGAACACCGGGGAGCTGTTTTTT. This chain connects TRBV19 to TRBJ2-2; D is unresolved. The CDR3 spans 14 residues. CDR1 and CDR2 from the germline V gene are LNHDA and SQIVND (reference sequence). The V gene lost 10 bases and the J gene lost 0 bases, with 12 bases spanning the gap.